Listed below are T cell receptor beta chains from one sample, sequenced in a study of blood T cell repertoires in COVID-19. Measured with immunoSEQ multiplex PCR; TCRdb has only the in-frame clones, and not every one. The data show about 150,000 clones, approximately 92% seen once. Sample: peripheral blood. These receptor sequences come from a woman between 40 and 55 years old with acute or convalescent COVID-19. Both conserved end residues are part of each CDR3. A D gene is named only where the DNA matches it firmly. The size entry is marked missing in some rows and otherwise reads once, few, many or a size class.

V	J	D	size	length	DNA	CDR3
TRBV3-1/TRBV3-2	TRBJ2-3	TRBD1	.	15	TGTGCCAGCAGCCAAGAGGGACAGCTAACAGATACGCAGTATTTT	CASSQEGQLTDTQYF
TRBV30	TRBJ1-1	.	.	13	TGTGCCTGGAGTCTCGGCCCGGGGACTGAAGCTTTCTTT	CAWSLGPGTEAFF
TRBV6-2/TRBV6-3	TRBJ2-7	.	.	14	TGTGCCAGCAGTTATGCTGACTTCTCCTACGAGCAGTACTTC	CASSYADFSYEQYF
TRBV5-6	TRBJ2-5	.	.	13	TGTGCCAGCACCCGGGTCGGGGAAGAGACCCAGTACTTC	CASTRVGEETQYF
TRBV29-1	TRBJ2-3	TRBD1	.	14	TGCAGCGTACCGGGACAGGGTTTGTGGGATACGCAGTATTTT	CSVPGQGLWDTQYF
TRBV6-5	TRBJ2-2	TRBD1	.	14	TGTGCCAGCAGCGACAGGGTGAACACCGGGGAGCTGTTTTTT	CASSDRVNTGELFF
TRBV2	TRBJ1-2	.	.	15	TGTGCCAGCAGAGCCAGGACAGCCGTAAACTATGGCTACACCTTC	CASRARTAVNYGYTF
TRBV6-6	TRBJ2-1	.	.	14	.	CASSSSGSYNEQFF
TRBV9	TRBJ2-7	TRBD1	.	15	TGTGCCAGCAGCGCCGGAGGACAGGGGAGCTACGAGCAGTACTTC	CASSAGGQGSYEQYF
TRBV7-3	TRBJ2-1	TRBD2	.	17	TGTGCCAGCAGCTTGGGACGACTAGCGGGGGGACCCAATGAGCAGTTCTTC	CASSLGRLAGGPNEQFF
TRBV7-3	TRBJ2-3	.	once	15	TGTGCCAGCAGCCCCTATCCGGGGTTTACAGATACGCAGTATTTT	CASSPYPGFTDTQYF
TRBV28	TRBJ1-2	TRBD1	.	14	TGTGCCAGCGACCAAGGGGGCGCGATTCCTGGCTACACCTTC	CASDQGGAIPGYTF
TRBV15	TRBJ2-2	TRBD2	once	16	TGTGCCACCAGCCGTACGGGACTAGCAGACACCGGGGAGCTGTTTTTT	CATSRTGLADTGELFF
TRBV4-2	TRBJ1-5	.	.	14	TGTGCCAGCAGCCCCCCTGTTCGCAATCAGCCCCAGCATTTT	CASSPPVRNQPQHF
TRBV11-3	TRBJ2-7	TRBD1	.	14	TGTGCCAGCAGCTACGGACAGGGGGCGTACGAGCAGTACTTC	CASSYGQGAYEQYF
TRBV4-1	TRBJ1-5	.	.	16	TGCGCCAGCAGCCAAGATACTACAGGGTTCAATCAGCCCCAGCATTTT	CASSQDTTGFNQPQHF
TRBV4-1	TRBJ1-6	.	.	15	TGCGCCAGCAGCCAAGGACAAACTAGGAATTCACCCCTCCACTTT	CASSQGQTRNSPLHF
TRBV30	TRBJ1-3	.	.	14	TGTGCCTGGAGTGTCGTTTACTCTGGAAACACCATATATTTT	CAWSVVYSGNTIYF
TRBV27	TRBJ1-6	TRBD1	.	15	TGTGCCAGCAGTGGTCCCGGGACAGGGGCGACACCCCTCCACTTT	CASSGPGTGATPLHF
TRBV2	TRBJ2-7	.	.	12	TGTGCCAGCACCGACAGAGCCTACGAGCAGTACTTC	CASTDRAYEQYF
TRBV19	TRBJ1-2	.	.	10	TGTGCCAGCGGGGTTCGAGGCTACACCTTC	CASGVRGYTF
TRBV5-1	TRBJ1-1	.	.	12	TGCGCCAGCAGCTTGATCGGGGAGGAAGCTTTCTTT	CASSLIGEEAFF
TRBV5-6	TRBJ2-3	TRBD1	.	15	TGTGCCAGCAGCTTGGGGGACAGAGAATTGGATACGCAGTATTTT	CASSLGDRELDTQYF
TRBV28	TRBJ1-2	.	once	16	TGTGCCAGCAGTTTACCCAGGGGAAGCGGAAACTATGGCTACACCTTC	CASSLPRGSGNYGYTF
TRBV5-1	TRBJ2-7	TRBD2	.	17	TGCGCCAGCAGCGGGACTAGCGGGGGGGCCCCGGCGGGAGAGCAGTACTTC	CASSGTSGGAPAGEQYF
TRBV19	TRBJ2-7	TRBD2	.	15	TGTGCCAGTAGTCCCACTAGCGGGCCTACCTACGAGCAGTACTTC	CASSPTSGPTYEQYF
TRBV6-5	TRBJ2-4	.	.	15	TGTGCCAGCAGGCCCTTCAGGGACAAGGAAAACATTCAGTACTTC	CASRPFRDKENIQYF
TRBV19	TRBJ2-3	.	once	13	TGTGCCAGTAGTGTTAGCCTTGGAGATACGCAGTATTTT	CASSVSLGDTQYF
TRBV7-9	TRBJ2-7	.	.	18	TGTGCCAGCAGCTCACCCTCAGACCCAATAGGGGACTCCTACGAGCAGTACTTC	CASSSPSDPIGDSYEQYF
TRBV5-1	TRBJ1-2	.	once	15	TGCGCCAGCAGCGGGAGGGAGATCGGGAGTTGGGGCTACACCTTC	CASSGREIGSWGYTF
TRBV19	TRBJ1-5	.	.	15	TGTGCCAGTAGTATCACAGGGATGGGCAATCAGCCCCAGCATTTT	CASSITGMGNQPQHF
TRBV5-4	TRBJ2-7	.	.	13	TGTGCCAGCAGCCTAAGAGGAAACTACGAGCAGTACTTC	CASSLRGNYEQYF
TRBV6-5	TRBJ1-1	.	.	13	TGTGCCAGCAGTTACAGAGCAAACACTGAAGCTTTCTTT	CASSYRANTEAFF
TRBV15	TRBJ2-3	TRBD2	.	21	TGTGCCACCAGCAGCGATGATAGCGGGAGCACCAAAGGGGTGGTCACAGATACGCAGTATTTT	CATSSDDSGSTKGVVTDTQYF
TRBV12-3/TRBV12-4	TRBJ1-1	.	.	13	TGTGCCAGCAGTTTCAGGACCTTACCGGGGGCTTTCTTT	CASSFRTLPGAFF
TRBV15	TRBJ2-1	TRBD2	.	15	TGTGCCACCAGCAGAGTTAGTAAGCGGGGGAATGAGCAGTTCTTC	CATSRVSKRGNEQFF
TRBV9	TRBJ2-1	TRBD1	.	17	TGTGCCAGCAGCTCCTCGGTCGGACAGGGGAATGACAATGAGCAGTTCTTC	CASSSSVGQGNDNEQFF
TRBV7-3	TRBJ2-7	.	.	14	TGTGCCAGCAGCTTATCAGGCAGTTCCTACGAGCAGTACTTC	CASSLSGSSYEQYF
TRBV6-5	TRBJ2-7	.	.	12	TGTGCCAGCACCGCGTTCGGCTACGAGCAGTACTTC	CASTAFGYEQYF